This T cell receptor beta chain was observed in a study of early stage breast cancer tumors. About the research overall: Each sample averaged around 10-fold read coverage. Study-level results: Enriched TCRB sequences shared across patients were mostly commonly generated sequences.

Blood replicates held 0.5 ug DNA, tumor or normal breast approximately 1.5 ug, two each. The table came from immunoSEQ multiplex PCR; TCRdb's copy has only in-frame clones and leaves some out. The table lists around 53,000 clones, around nine tenths of them singletons. Remarks on this clone: Antigen unknown.

The CDR3 length is 13 residues. With V trimmed by 3 bases and J by 6 bases, 3 bases remained unmatched. The V gene's germline CDR1 is LNHDA and CDR2 SQIVND (reference sequence). V is TRBV19 and J is TRBJ2-3; 7 bases align to TRBD2. The sequence derives from a person in their 70s with breast cancer. The sequencing sample was made of blood. CDR3 nucleotide sequence: TGTGCCAGTAGTATGCAGGGAGGGGATACGCAGTATTTT. This encodes CASSMQGGDTQYF.